These 19 T cell receptor beta chains were sequenced from one sample in a study of T cell responses to AZD1222 COVID-19 vaccine. Some clones are missing from TCRdb's copy, which holds only in-frame ones; the method was immunoSEQ multiplex PCR. The sample includes around 100,000 clones, 84% of them seen just once. This material consisted of peripheral blood, taken on day 0 of AZD1222 vaccination. The receptors stem from an adult in good health.

The CDR3 DNA is TGCGCCAGCACCCAGAGCACAGATACGCAGTATTTT. Amino acids: CASTQSTDTQYF. This rearrangement joins TRBV5-1 to TRBJ2-3; D is unclear. Germline loops: CDR1 SGHRS, CDR2 YFSETQ. The ends were cut back, 6 bases at V and 0 bases at J, with 5 bases in the middle. CDR3 length: 12 residues.

CDR3 amino acids: CASSLVAGTYNEQFF. In nucleotides, the CDR3 is TGTGCCAGCAGCTTAGTTGCAGGGACCTACAATGAGCAGTTCTTC. The chain is built from TRBV7-2 and TRBJ2-1; D is perhaps TRBD1 (5 bases). There are 15 residues in the CDR3. V lost 1 base to trimming and J lost 2 bases, with 9 bases between them. CDR1 is SGHTA and CDR2 is FQGNSA in the germline V gene.

This CDR3 is CSARKDRDYEQYF. The CDR3 DNA reads as TGCAGCGCCCGGAAGGACAGGGACTACGAGCAGTACTTC. The chain combines TRBV29-1 with TRBJ2-7, with TRBD1 matching 8 bases. The V segment lost 7 bases and the J segment 3 bases; nucleotides outside the gene matches: 8. The CDR3 is 13 residues long. Germline CDR1 SQVTM, CDR2 ANQGSEA.

The chain is built from TRBV12-5 and TRBJ1-1; D not resolved. The V and J ends lost 9 bases and 0 bases respectively, with 11 bases between them. The germline V gene has CDR1 LGHNT and CDR2 FRNRAP. CDR3 length equals 13 residues. The CDR3 loop is CASRQEMNTEAFF. In DNA form, the CDR3 reads TGTGCTAGCCGTCAGGAAATGAACACTGAAGCTTTCTTT. Combining the CDR3 with reference TRBV12-5 and TRBJ1-1 gives the whole variable domain DARVTQTPRHKVTEMGQEVTMRCQPILGHNTVFWYRQTMMQGLELLAYFRNRAPLDDSGMPKDRFSAEMPDATLATLKIQPSEPRDSAVYFCASRQEMNTEAFFGQGTRLTVV.

The gene calls are TRBV28 and TRBJ1-1, with 9 bases identical to TRBD1. This CDR3 has 15 residues. V was clipped by 5 bases and J by 11 bases; unmatched bases: 15. Germline CDR1 MDHEN, CDR2 SYDVKM. CDR3 DNA sequence: TGTGCCAGCAGTCCAAGCGCACAGGGGGCGGGTTCGGCTTTCTTT. As protein: CASSPSAQGAGSAFF.

The CDR3 loop is CAISESTGTSGLNEQFF. The CDR3, as DNA: TGTGCCATCAGTGAGTCCACCGGGACTAGCGGGCTCAATGAGCAGTTCTTC. The rearrangement joins TRBV10-3 to TRBJ2-1; 12 bases fit TRBD2. The CDR3 totals 17 residues. Unmatched junction bases numbered 6, after V lost 0 bases and J lost 6 bases. Per the germline V gene, CDR1 is ENHRY and CDR2 is SYGVKD.

This rearrangement joins TRBV7-9 to TRBJ1-2; 10 bases fit TRBD1. CDR1 SEHNR and CDR2 FQNEAQ come from the germline V gene (reference sequence). This CDR3 comprises 16 residues. The junction had 7 bases not matched to a gene; V was cut back by 1 base and J by 5 bases. DNA for the CDR3: TGTGCCAGCAGCTTAGGACCTGGGACAGGGGCGTATGGCTACACCTTC. Translated, it gives CASSLGPGTGAYGYTF.

V is TRBV28 and J is TRBJ1-2; no reliable D call. The CDR3 sequence is 13 residues long. The germline V and J ends were trimmed by 2 bases and 8 bases, with 12 bases remaining between them. Germline lookup yields CDR1 MDHEN and CDR2 SYDVKM. In nucleotides, the CDR3 is TGTGCCAGCAGTTTACGGGCTGGACGGGGCTACACCTTC. Protein: CASSLRAGRGYTF.

This sequence joins TRBV5-6 and TRBJ1-4, with D unclear. There are 16 residues in the CDR3. V gave up 4 bases and J gave up 10 bases, with 23 bases separating them. Germline V gene data show CDR1 as SGHDT and CDR2 as YYEEEE. Here the CDR3 DNA reads TGTGCCAGCAGCCTAACCGACTCGAGGAAGTATGGAAAACTGTTTTTT. The encoded protein is CASSLTDSRKYGKLFF.

A single count supports this clone. The chain employs TRBV3-1 (or the pseudogene TRBV3-2) and TRBJ1-5; D is uncertain. V lost 2 bases and J lost 7, with 6 bases in between. Germline V CDR1 and CDR2: LGHDT, YNNKEL (reference sequence). The CDR3 is 12 amino acids. The CDR3 sequence: CASSQIGQPQHF. For the CDR3, the DNA is TGTGCCAGCAGCCAAATAGGGCAGCCCCAGCATTTT.

The chain couples TRBV28 to TRBJ2-7; no definite D call. CDR1 and CDR2 (germline): MDHEN, SYDVKM. The V end lost 4 bases, the J end lost 1 base, and 11 bases lay between the germline ends. This CDR3 is built from 14 residues. The CDR3 sequence is CASSSPPLSYEQYF. Here the CDR3 DNA reads TGTGCCAGCAGTTCCCCTCCCTTATCCTACGAGCAGTACTTC.

CDR3 nucleotide sequence: TGTGCTTCAGGGGGACAGGACCGTGAAGATACGCAGTATTTT. Its protein is CASGGQDREDTQYF. The rearrangement links TRBV10-3 to TRBJ2-3, with TRBD1 matching over 8 bases. The germline CDR1 and CDR2 sequences are ENHRY and SYGVKD. The CDR3 spans 14 residues.

This clone was counted once. The chain recombines TRBV29-1 with TRBJ2-1; D unresolved. V gave up 2 bases and J gave up 3 bases, with 5 bases separating them. The CDR3 contains 12 residues. CDR1 is SQVTM and CDR2 is ANQGSEA in the germline V gene. DNA of the CDR3: TGCAGCGTTGAACGCCGCTACAATGAGCAGTTCTTC. Translating gives CSVERRYNEQFF.

The CDR3 sequence: CSAGGSDYGYTF. The CDR3 DNA follows: TGCAGCGCCGGGGGATCGGACTATGGCTACACCTTC. V is TRBV29-1 and J is TRBJ1-2; a weak D match, TRBD1 (5 bases). The V end was cut by 7 bases, the J end by 3 bases, with 12 bases between. CDR1 and CDR2 from the germline V gene are SQVTM and ANQGSEA. The length of the CDR3 is 12 residues.

The J gene is TRBJ1-3, the V gene TRBV5-1; no reliable D call. V was trimmed by 4 bases and J by 4 bases, leaving 18 bases between them. Germline lookup yields CDR1 SGHRS and CDR2 YFSETQ. This CDR3 region has 16 residues. The CDR3 DNA is TGCGCCAGCAGCCTGGACGGCCAGCCGGGGGGAAACACCATATATTTT. It is translated as CASSLDGQPGGNTIYF.

This sequence joins TRBV10-3 and TRBJ1-2; D is ambiguous. The V end was cut by 10 bases, the J end by 8 bases, with 20 bases between. Germline V CDR1 and CDR2: ENHRY, SYGVKD. There are 13 residues in the CDR3. CDR3 sequence reads: CATTPGVSEGYTF. CDR3 sequence (DNA): TGTGCCACCACCCCCGGGGTTTCTGAAGGCTACACCTTC.

The count of this clone is one. The V call is TRBV6-5, the J call TRBJ1-1; D gene uncertain. The CDR3 length is 12 residues. V was cut by 6 bases and J by 1 base, with 6 bases left in between. Germline V CDR1 and CDR2: MNHEY, SVGAGI. CDR3 in DNA: TGTGCCAGCAGACCCCAGAACACTGAAGCTTTCTTT. This gives the protein CASRPQNTEAFF.

The chain employs TRBV10-3 and TRBJ2-7, with unresolved D. Germline CDR1 and CDR2: ENHRY and SYGVKD. The CDR3 has 13 residues. V lost 7 bases, J lost 2 bases, and 12 bases lay in between. CDR3 region: CAITQAGTYEQYF. CDR3 DNA: TGTGCCATCACCCAGGCCGGTACCTACGAGCAGTACTTC.

The V call is TRBV11-2, the J call TRBJ2-7, with 8 bases that match TRBD2. J was trimmed by 7 bases and V by 5 bases; bases with no gene match: 7. The CDR3 length is 13 residues. In germline, CDR1 is SGHAT, CDR2 FQNNGV. For the CDR3, the DNA is TGTGCCAGCAGCCCCAGGGTAGCGGGGGAGCAGTACTTC. Encoded protein: CASSPRVAGEQYF.